The source of this T cell receptor (beta chain) is a study of shared clonotypes between healthy human individuals. The assay was immunoSEQ multiplex PCR, and TCRdb's table has in-frame clones only and misses some. The sample lists approximately 2,000,000 clones; 90% to 95% were seen once. About this clone itself: Other DNA sequences in this specimen translate into the identical CDR3.

V lost 4 bases, J lost 3 bases, and 10 bases lay in between. The CDR3 is 13 residues long. The germline V gene encodes CDR1 SGDLS and CDR2 YYNGEE. The naive CD8 fraction comprised CD45RO-negative cells positively selected for CCR7 and excluded terminally differentiated effector memory CD45RA+ cells. This clonotype originated in a man younger than 35 in good health. Some clones in this sample may be carry-over from other donors' samples. The source material was naive CD8+ T cells from PBMCs. V and J are TRBV9 and TRBJ1-1; a weak D match, TRBD1 (5 bases). DNA for the CDR3: TGTGCCAGCAGCCTTGGGGGGGACACTGAAGCTTTCTTT. This codes for CASSLGGDTEAFF.